Listed below are T cell receptor beta chains from one sample, sequenced in a study of T-cell memory formation after mild COVID-19. One entry per CDR3 protein, called by TCRdb with MiXCR from the 5' RACE reads. This sample has roughly 350,000 distinct CDR3 sequences, with 25% to 30% found just once. The sample taken for sequencing was PBMCs or a T cell subset sorted from them (not recorded which). Receptor source: an adult woman who had mild COVID-19 (a few samples of this study predate the infection). Cell type and time point are not known. CDR3s include the opening cysteine and the closing phenylalanine or tryptophan. The D gene is left open where the match is weak. Clone sizes are given selectively: once, few, many, or a class where the clone is expanded.

j_call	d_call	clone_size	v_call	cdr3_nt	cdr3_aa
TRBJ1-1	-	few	TRBV20-1	TGCAGTCTCCCCCCCAGGTCCCTCGACGCTGAAGCTTTCTTT	CSLPPRSLDAEAFF
TRBJ1-5	TRBD1	-	TRBV10-3	TGTGCCATCAGTGGGTCAGGGGGCAGGCAGCCCCAGCATTTT	CAISGSGGRQPQHF
TRBJ2-3	TRBD2	once	TRBV25-1	TGTGCCAGCTCTCGGACTAGCGGGAGGGCCGGCACAGATACGCAGTATTTT	CASSRTSGRAGTDTQYF
TRBJ1-5	-	few	TRBV6-5	TGTGCCAGCAGTCCACCCGGTTTGGGTCAGCCCCAGCATTTT	CASSPPGLGQPQHF
TRBJ1-2	-	-	TRBV4-2	TGTGCCAGCAGCCCGACCGGATGGCAGGGTGGCTACACCTTC	CASSPTGWQGGYTF
TRBJ1-2	-	-	TRBV6-5	TGTGCCAGCAGTTACTTTTCAGGGACACGCTATGGCTACACCTTC	CASSYFSGTRYGYTF
TRBJ2-7	TRBD2	-	TRBV7-3	TGTGCCAGCAGCTTAATGGCTAGCGGCTACGAGCAGTACTTC	CASSLMASGYEQYF
TRBJ1-3	-	-	TRBV5-1	TGCGCCAGCAGCCCCGGCCGGCCAAACCCCGCTGGAAACACCATATATTTT	CASSPGRPNPAGNTIYF
TRBJ1-2	-	-	TRBV20-1	TGCAGTGCTTCCCGGGAGATTAACTATGGCTACACCTTC	CSASREINYGYTF
TRBJ2-7	-	-	TRBV7-9	TGTGCCAGCAGCTTAAACCTAGCCCCCTACGAGCAGTACTTC	CASSLNLAPYEQYF
TRBJ2-1	TRBD2	-	TRBV5-1	TGCGCCAGCAGCGCTAGCGGGAGAGGGCGGGAGCAGTTCTTC	CASSASGRGREQFF